Following are 18 T cell receptor beta chains from one sample sequenced in a study of blood T cells in healthy people across ages. Using a J-beta primer mix together with a sample-barcoded 5' primer, a second PCR was run for roughly 6 to 12 cycles. TCRdb re-analysed the 5' RACE reads in MiXCR, keeping a single row per CDR3 protein. Counted here are roughly 410,000 distinct CDR3 sequences, about half occurring once; the ten biggest clones make up 50% to 65%. What was sequenced was blood. The receptors were sampled from a man aged 55 to 69 in good health.

V is TRBV24-1 and J is TRBJ2-7; 8 nucleotides align to TRBD1. The length of the CDR3 is 13 residues. The junction had 5 bases not matched to a gene; V was cut back by 11 bases and J by 0 bases. The germline gives CDR1 KGHDR, CDR2 SFDVKD. The CDR3 DNA reads as TGTGCCAGCGCCGGGACAGGCTCCTACGAGCAGTACTTC. The encoded protein is CASAGTGSYEQYF.

The CDR3: CARLAATYNEQYF. The CDR3 DNA reads as TGTGCCAGACTAGCGGCTACCTACAATGAGCAGTACTTC. The J gene is TRBJ2-1, the V gene TRBV21-1; the D segment call TRBD2 is taken from the table without a DNA check. The J call could be wrong; TRBJ2-7 is a better fit for the DNA end. TRBV21-1 has pseudogene status. The CDR3 loop spans 13 amino acids.

The chain uses TRBV27 and TRBJ2-2; D possibly matches TRBD1 or TRBD2 (5 bases each). This CDR3 is built from 13 residues. The germline V gene encodes CDR1 MNHEY and CDR2 SMNVEV (reference sequence). V lost 8 bases and J lost 6, with 13 bases in between. The CDR3 nucleotides are TGTGCCAGCGGAAGGGACGCAGCCGGGGAGCTGTTTTTT. Translated: CASGRDAAGELFF.

The chain has TRBV28 and TRBJ1-2, with a tentative D call TRBD1 (5 bases). Per the germline V gene, CDR1 is MDHEN and CDR2 is SYDVKM. The germline V and J ends were trimmed by 4 bases and 7 bases, with 10 bases remaining between them. CDR3 length: 12 residues. CDR3 protein: CASSWPGRGYTF. The CDR3 bases are TGTGCCAGCAGTTGGCCAGGGCGTGGCTACACCTTC.

The V and J genes are TRBV7-8 and TRBJ2-7; 7 nucleotides agree with TRBD1. The DNA end is more similar to TRBJ2-5, so the J call may be wrong. This CDR3 region has 14 residues. Germline loops: CDR1 SGHVS, CDR2 FQNEAQ. CDR3 protein: CASSLAQGRETQYF. DNA of the CDR3: TGTGCCAGCAGCTTAGCACAGGGGCGCGAGACCCAGTACTTC.

The chain uses TRBV20-1 and TRBJ1-2; D not certain. Germline loops: CDR1 DFQATT, CDR2 SNEGSKA (reference sequence). The CDR3 totals 14 residues. Trimming pared 4 bases from V and 4 bases from J, leaving 16 bases between. Here the CDR3 reads CSANARLDGYGYTF. CDR3 sequence (DNA): TGCAGTGCTAACGCGCGGTTGGATGGCTATGGCTACACCTTC.

At least ten counts were recorded for this clonotype. V and J are TRBV4-2 and TRBJ1-2, with no clear D. The CDR3 has 11 amino acids. CDR1 and CDR2 from the germline V gene are LGHNA and YNFKEQ. Between the trimmed V and J ends, which lost 1 base and 5 bases, there was a span of 2 bases. The chain's CDR3 is CASSQGYGYTF. The CDR3 nucleotides read TGTGCCAGCAGCCAAGGGTATGGCTACACCTTC.

V is TRBV20-1 and J is TRBJ2-1, with D maybe TRBD2 (5 bases). CDR1 is DFQATT and CDR2 is SNEGSKA in the germline V gene (reference sequence). V lost 8 bases, J lost 0 bases, and 11 bases lay in between. This CDR3 contains 13 residues. CDR3 nucleotides: TGCAGTCTCCCCGGGGACTCCTACAATGAGCAGTTCTTC. Protein sequence: CSLPGDSYNEQFF.

This rearrangement joins TRBV15 to TRBJ2-3; 10 positions agree with TRBD2. Germline CDR1 reads LNHNV; CDR2 reads YYDKDF (reference sequence). V lost 1 base, J lost 4 bases, and 8 bases stayed unmatched. This CDR3 comprises 17 residues. The CDR3 bases are TGTGCCACCAGCAGAGGCCCCTTAGCGGGGGGATCAGATACGCAGTATTTT. The encoded protein is CATSRGPLAGGSDTQYF.

CDR3 sequence: CASSSGTPGETQYF. DNA of the CDR3: TGTGCCAGCAGCTCCGGGACCCCTGGGGAGACCCAGTACTTC. V gene TRBV7-2 combines with J gene TRBJ2-5; D may be TRBD1 or TRBD2 (5 bases each). This CDR3 region has 14 residues. V lost 4 bases and J lost 5, with 14 bases in between. Germline V gene sequence: CDR1 SGHTA, CDR2 FQGNSA. The whole variable domain, remainder taken from reference TRBV7-2 and TRBJ2-5, is GAGVSQSPSNKVTEKGKDVELRCDPISGHTALYWYRQSLGQGLEFLIYFQGNSAPDKSGLPSDRFSAERTGGSVSTLTIQRTQQEDSAVYLCASSSGTPGETQYFGPGTRLLVL.

The V and J genes are TRBV5-6 and TRBJ1-2; possible D gene TRBD1, 6 bases. Germline CDR1 reads SGHDT; CDR2 reads YYEEEE. This CDR3 spans 16 amino acids. With 2 bases removed from V and 2 bases from J, the gap between germline ends came to 16 bases. As DNA, the CDR3 is TGTGCCAGCAGCTTAGGGGGGGCGCGGGTCAACTATGGCTACACCTTC. Its protein product is CASSLGGARVNYGYTF.

The rearrangement joins TRBV28 to TRBJ2-1; the D gene is possibly TRBD2 (6 bases). The CDR3 spans 14 residues. Trimming left V 6 bases short and J 0 bases short, with 9 bases between. Germline V gene lookup returns CDR1 MDHEN and CDR2 SYDVKM. As DNA, the CDR3 is TGTGCCAGCAGCATGGGGGGCTCCTACAATGAGCAGTTCTTC. This gives the protein CASSMGGSYNEQFF.

On this clonotype itself: This may come from a read error, since a much larger clone is one base off. The chain is built from TRBV5-6 and TRBJ2-1, with 11 nucleotides matching TRBD1. This CDR3 has 19 residues. CDR1 and CDR2 from the germline V gene are SGHDT and YYEEEE. The CDR3 protein is CASGLGKPGQGGPYNEQFF. The DNA for the CDR3 is TGTGCCAGCGGCTTGGGCAAACCGGGACAGGGGGGGCCATACAATGAGCAGTTCTTC.

This chain joins TRBV6-5 and TRBJ2-1, with D perhaps TRBD2 (6 bases). Trimming took off 2 bases at V and 7 bases at J, with 15 bases between the two ends. CDR1 and CDR2 (germline): MNHEY, SVGAGI. This CDR3 has 15 residues. DNA for the CDR3: TGTGCCAGCAGTTACGGAGGGACCAAGGGGAATGAGCAGTTCTTC. Protein sequence: CASSYGGTKGNEQFF.

The gene calls are TRBV28 and TRBJ2-5, with 10 bases fitting TRBD1. Per the germline V gene, CDR1 is MDHEN and CDR2 is SYDVKM. This CDR3 contains 19 residues. V was clipped by 2 bases and J by 11 bases; unmatched bases: 23. The CDR3 sequence is CASSLKSRQGARSYNEQYF. The CDR3 bases are TGTGCCAGCAGTTTAAAGTCCCGACAGGGGGCGAGGAGTTACAATGAGCAGTACTTC.

This chain's CDR3 is CASSQGQGSRSPLHF. CDR3 nucleotides: TGTGCCAGCAGCCAAGGACAAGGGAGTAGGTCACCCCTCCACTTT. The J gene is TRBJ1-6, the V gene TRBV3-1; D call uncertain. The CDR3 runs 15 residues. Germline V lookup: CDR1 LGHDT, CDR2 YNNKEL (reference sequence). Trimming took 1 base from V and 10 from J, leaving 14 bases between them.

This chain joins TRBV29-1 and TRBJ2-3; tentative D call: TRBD1 (8 bases). This CDR3 comprises 12 residues. V lost 8 bases and J lost 4, with 13 bases in between. The germline gives CDR1 SQVTM, CDR2 ANQGSEA. The CDR3 coding sequence is TGCAGCTACAGGGGGAGGGCAGATACGCAGTATTTT. Residues: CSYRGRADTQYF.

This clonotype was counted a few times. A much larger clone differs from this one at a single base, so this may be a read error. The V call is TRBV29-1, the J call TRBJ2-5; D is uncertain. The CDR3 sequence is 12 residues long. Between the trimmed V and J ends, which lost 5 bases and 5 bases, there was a span of 12 bases. Germline assignment: CDR1 SQVTM and CDR2 ANQGSEA. As DNA, the CDR3 is TGCAGCGTTTTCCGGGCTCGGGAGACCCAGTACTTC. It is translated as CSVFRARETQYF.